One sample yielded the 4 T cell receptor beta chains listed below, sequenced in a study of glioma-infiltrating T cells after dendritic cell vaccination. Sequencing was performed with immunoSEQ multiplex PCR; in TCRdb, only in-frame clones are kept and a portion is missing. The profile shows about 64,000 clones, roughly 80% of them singletons. Material: blood, obtained before dendritic cell vaccination. The receptors were gathered from a human donor with glioblastoma.

The rearrangement joins TRBV5-1 to TRBJ1-1; 8 nucleotides match TRBD1. The germline V gene encodes CDR1 SGHRS and CDR2 YFSETQ. The CDR3 contains 16 residues. With V trimmed by 3 bases and J by 5 bases, 12 bases remained unmatched. In DNA, the CDR3 is TGCGCCAGCAGCTGGCTCTCAGGGGGCGCCGGAACTGAAGCTTTCTTT. This sequence encodes CASSWLSGGAGTEAFF.

This clone occurred once. V and J are TRBV15 and TRBJ1-2; a possible D gene is TRBD1 (5 bases). Germline CDR1 reads LNHNV; CDR2 reads YYDKDF (reference sequence). Trimming cost V 6 bases and J 8 bases, with 13 bases left between them. The CDR3 contains 12 residues. CDR3 protein: CATSGRAVGYTF. The DNA of the CDR3 is TGTGCCACCAGTGGCAGGGCGGTGGGCTACACCTTC.

V is TRBV6-1 and J is TRBJ1-4; 7 bases match TRBD1. V dropped 4 bases and J dropped 3; count of bases not matched to a gene: 8. Germline lookup yields CDR1 MNHNS and CDR2 SASEGT. The CDR3 covers 16 residues. CDR3 coding DNA: TGTGCCAGCAGTGGGGGACAGCTCCTCTCTAATGAAAAACTGTTTTTT. It yields the protein CASSGGQLLSNEKLFF.

This chain uses TRBV20-1 with TRBJ2-7; D not resolved. This CDR3 spans 11 amino acids. The germline gives CDR1 DFQATT, CDR2 SNEGSKA (reference sequence). V dropped 7 bases and J dropped 3 bases, with 10 bases sitting between them. CDR3 loop: CSVSGSYEQYF. CDR3 DNA sequence: TGCAGTGTCTCAGGCAGCTACGAGCAGTACTTC.